Sequencing of this T cell receptor beta chain was carried out in a study of graft-versus-host responses after intestinal transplantation (dated by TCRdb to the early 2020s). Turning to the overall study: Multivisceral, liver-intestinal, or isolated intestinal transplants were received by the recipients. The cohort enrolled about two dozen intestinal transplant recipients, one of whom was a retransplant, and a few patients without pretransplant specimens were excluded. To identify alloreactive clones, pre-transplant mixed lymphocyte reaction products were sequenced and compared with unstimulated pre-transplant donor and recipient T cells. Graft-versus-host and host-versus-graft alloreactive T cell clones were tracked in the graft, circulation and bone marrow after intestinal transplantation using bulk TCR-beta CDR3 sequencing. Instead of going to the commercial service, samples from a few later patients were sequenced in-house on an Illumina MiSeq and processed with MiXCR. Every recipient was given anti-thymocyte globulin induction, followed by about 3 years of maintenance tacrolimus and steroids. Donor T cell macrochimerism was defined as a peak of at least 4% donor T cells among recipient peripheral blood mononuclear cells.

The time point label of this sample denotes: cells obtained before transplantation from donor or recipient. CD3+CD4+ and CD3+CD8+ populations were FACS-sorted from unstimulated pre-transplant donor and recipient cells taken from spleen or lymph nodes. Library method: the immunoSEQ multiplex PCR assay. In most patients, genomic DNA was isolated using the Qiagen DNeasy Blood and Tissue Kit and sent frozen to Adaptive Biotechnologies for TCR sequencing. High-throughput TCR-beta CDR3 sequencing of genomic DNA from most patients was performed by Adaptive Biotechnologies. Per the source publication's procedure: Adaptive's ImmunoSEQ software was the source of the TCR sequencing data for about 20 patients, while a few other patients were processed with MiXCR and VDJtools. CD4 versus CD8 sorting errors were corrected by removing sequences found in both subsets at a frequency ratio below 5:1. CDR3 nucleotide sequences shared between donor and recipient were removed because their origin could not be assigned. To be classed as alloreactive, a clone needed at least 2-fold expansion over unstimulated cells and a minimum CFSE-low frequency of 0.002% (template counts) or 0.001% (read counts). A clone was considered mappable if detected in the sequenced pre-transplant spleen, lymph node, or MLR CFSE-low populations of the donor or recipient. Cumulative frequency of alloreactive clones was calculated as a percentage of all sequences weighted by copy number. TCRdb mirrors the immuneACCESS table, restricted to in-frame sequences. Some clones are absent from its copies; in checked studies, under half trace to an unresolved V gene, and the reason for the others is unknown. D and trimming were read from the DNA, whereas the V and J calls and clone size are those reported in that table. The sample contains around 76,000 clones, approximately 94% of them found a single time. Less than 0.65% of the sample belongs to the ten largest clones.

Beyond this particular receptor, the publication reports: GvH clones were found in recipient bone marrow, and some of the GvH clones appeared earlier in ileal mucosa or blood, which is consistent with an intestinal mucosal origin. Patients with donor T cell macrochimerism had high GvH to HvG T cell clonal ratios in their allografts. Peak levels of circulating GvH clones were associated with declines in HvG clones early after transplant. Conclusions were limited by the relatively low number and heterogeneity of intestinal transplant patients.

A single count supports this clone. There is no known antigen for this receptor. No base-level quality is on record; no much larger clone is a single base apart. This TCR came from a human donor who received an intestinal transplant. Sequences were derived from unstimulated CD8+ T cells sorted from spleen or lymph node cells, sampled before intestinal transplant.

The DNA is TGCGCCAGCAGAGTTTACGATTCCTACGAGCAGTACTTC. This gives the protein CASRVYDSYEQYF. Recombination joined TRBV5-1 with TRBJ2-7, with an unclear D gene assignment. V is shortened by 5 bases, J by 1 base, and the region joining them spans 10 bases. Inclusive of the bounding cysteine and phenylalanine, the CDR3 is 13 residues long. Only CDR3 DNA remains: 39 bases, in frame from the first base. The germline V gene sets CDR1 to SGHRS and CDR2 to YFSETQ.